This T cell receptor beta chain was documented in a study of blood T cell repertoires in COVID-19. Study context: Sites across the United States, Italy and Spain contributed samples from acute and convalescent COVID-19. T cells, B-cell-depleted T cells, or PBMCs supplied cDNA or gDNA.

Two negative PCRs, clearance, or symptom resolution characterized the recovered Cohort 3 donors. Original analysis: Estimated nucleated cell counts came from reference gene primer amplification. Clones were read by immunoSEQ multiplex PCR, and TCRdb kept only the in-frame ones, dropping some. For V, J and clone size, that table is used; D and trimming come from the DNA. The profile covers almost 200,000 clones, with roughly 90% appearing a single time and approximately 7.6% taken by the ten largest. The CDR3 contains 14 residues. Trimming took 5 bases from V and 8 from J, leaving 15 bases between them. CDR1 and CDR2 from the germline V gene are MNHEY and SVGAGI.

This TCR derives from a woman under 30 who had recovered from COVID-19. The chain couples TRBV6-5 to TRBJ1-4, with D maybe TRBD1 (5 bases). Sequenced sample: PBMCs or T cells enriched from blood (not recorded which). In nucleotides, the CDR3 is TGTGCCAGCAGTCGCCCAGGGATGGGGGAAAAACTGTTTTTT. Amino acids: CASSRPGMGEKLFF.